This T cell receptor beta chain stems from a study of neoadjuvant nivolumab and ipilimumab in lung cancer. In regard to this clone: Antigen specificity is unknown.

The study, taken as a whole, reports: TCR sequencing covered a small number of samples.

Produced via immunoSEQ multiplex PCR; TCRdb's table is partial and in-frame only. In the table there are 25,000 to 30,000 clones, approximately 78% of which are singletons. The CDR3 covers 14 residues. The germline V gene encodes CDR1 GTSNPN and CDR2 SVGIG (reference sequence). V dropped 2 bases and J dropped 0 bases, with 8 bases sitting between them. Sequenced material: tumor tissue, taken after neoadjuvant nivolumab, alone or with ipilimumab, at or shortly before surgery. The rearrangement joins TRBV30 to TRBJ1-3, with D unresolved. The TCR sequence derives from an adult with non-small cell lung cancer. In DNA form, the CDR3 reads TGTGCCTGGAGTTCGGGAACCTCTGGAAACACCATATATTTT. Amino acid sequence: CAWSSGTSGNTIYF.